These 2 T cell receptor beta chains share one sample of origin, sequenced in a study of T cell repertoires in cytomegalovirus infection. TCRdb analysed the reads with MiXCR anew, one entry per CDR3 protein. The data contain around 770,000 distinct CDR3 sequences, under 35% of them singletons. These receptors have no known antigen. The source material was cultured CD8+ T cells from PBMCs, sampled from culture after CMV antigen stimulation. These receptors were obtained from a human donor in good health (CMV status not recorded). Some clones in this sample may be carry-over from other donors' samples.

This clonotype was seen more than once but under ten times. The chain recombines TRBV12-3 or TRBV12-4 with TRBJ1-3, with D maybe TRBD1 (5 bases). The CDR3 covers 15 residues. V was pared by 6 bases and J by 0 bases, with 12 bases between. CDR3 protein: CASRDTGPSGNTIYF. The CDR3 nucleotides read TGTGCCAGCAGGGATACAGGTCCCTCTGGAAACACCATATATTTT.

The chain employs TRBV12-3 or TRBV12-4 and TRBJ2-7; TRBD1 aligns across 9 bases. This CDR3 spans 14 amino acids. The V gene end was trimmed by 7 bases and the J gene end by 4 bases; junction bases not matched to a gene: 8. CDR3 nucleotide sequence: TGTGCCAGCAAACTTACAGGGGGCGATTACGAGCAGTACTTC. This codes for CASKLTGGDYEQYF.